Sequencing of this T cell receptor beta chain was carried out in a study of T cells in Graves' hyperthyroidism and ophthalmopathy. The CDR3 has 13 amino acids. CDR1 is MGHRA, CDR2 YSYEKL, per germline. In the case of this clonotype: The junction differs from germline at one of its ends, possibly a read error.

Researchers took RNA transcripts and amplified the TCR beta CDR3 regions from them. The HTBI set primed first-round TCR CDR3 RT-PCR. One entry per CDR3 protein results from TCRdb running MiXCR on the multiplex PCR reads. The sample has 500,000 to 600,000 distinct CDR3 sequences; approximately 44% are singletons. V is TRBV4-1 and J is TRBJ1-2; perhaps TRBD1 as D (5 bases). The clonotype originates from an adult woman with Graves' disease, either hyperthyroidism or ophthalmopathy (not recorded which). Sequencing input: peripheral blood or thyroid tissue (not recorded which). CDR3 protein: CASSQDGAYGYTF. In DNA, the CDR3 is TGTGCCAGCAGCCAAGATGGGGCTTATGGCTACACCTTC.